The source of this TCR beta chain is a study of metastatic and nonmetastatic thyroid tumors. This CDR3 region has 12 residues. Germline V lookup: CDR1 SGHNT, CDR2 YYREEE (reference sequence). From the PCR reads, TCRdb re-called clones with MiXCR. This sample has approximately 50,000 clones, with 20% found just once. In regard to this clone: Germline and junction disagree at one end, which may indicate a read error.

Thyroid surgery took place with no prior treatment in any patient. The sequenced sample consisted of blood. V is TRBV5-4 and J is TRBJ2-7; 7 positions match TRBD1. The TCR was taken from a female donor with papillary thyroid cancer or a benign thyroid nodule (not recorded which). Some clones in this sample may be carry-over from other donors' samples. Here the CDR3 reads CASSYDDRVSHF. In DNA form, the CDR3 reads TGTGCCAGCAGCTACGACGACAGGGTAAGCCACTTC.